Listed below are T cell receptor beta chains from one sample, sequenced in a study of T-cell memory formation after mild COVID-19. TCRdb redid the calling of the 5' RACE reads with MiXCR, one entry per CDR3 protein. This sample yields hundreds of thousands of distinct CDR3 sequences, of which 20% to 25% are seen a single time; under 25% belongs to the top ten. Input material: PBMCs or a T cell subset sorted from them (not recorded which). These receptors originate from a man between 18 and 29 years old who had mild COVID-19 (a few samples of this study predate the infection). Cell type and time point are not known. Each CDR3 is given with its conserved first and last residue. Fields, in order: clone size, V gene, J gene, CDR3 protein. Not all rows give a size; the values are once, few, many and, for expanded clones, a class.

few	TRBV6-2/TRBV6-3	TRBJ2-7	CASSPSRDPLSYEQYF
NA	TRBV29-1	TRBJ2-2	CSEYRRNTGELFF
few	TRBV7-2	TRBJ2-7	CASSLAGADEQYF
few	TRBV29-1	TRBJ2-1	CSVTIPDRGLTEQFF
NA	TRBV6-6	TRBJ1-5	CASRRGMGVSNQPQHF
many	TRBV4-1	TRBJ2-7	CASSQRQGGPYEQYF
few	TRBV9	TRBJ2-2	CASSPSVSGGINTGELFF
NA	TRBV5-4	TRBJ2-3	CASRLTSGGRSTDTQYF
NA	TRBV23-1	TRBJ2-5	CASRRSESMETQYF
NA	TRBV20-1	TRBJ1-5	CSARPNAGDQPQHF
NA	TRBV19	TRBJ2-1	CATTGGWDEQFF
few	TRBV3-1	TRBJ2-5	CASSQWTGRSETQYF
NA	TRBV21-1	TRBJ1-1	CASSNRGRENTEAFF
NA	TRBV12-3/TRBV12-4	TRBJ1-5	CASSFGGVQPQHF
NA	TRBV7-9	TRBJ2-5	CASSPRASAIQETQYF
NA	TRBV5-6	TRBJ2-3	CASSWAGGTDTQYF
few	TRBV12-3/TRBV12-4	TRBJ2-6	CASSSEGANVLTF
many	TRBV29-1	TRBJ1-3	CSVVKESDGNTIYF
few	TRBV4-3	TRBJ2-6	CASSQESYSGANVLTF
few	TRBV7-2	TRBJ2-2	CASSVMVAGELFF
few	TRBV15	TRBJ2-1	CATSLAGGPRANEQFF
few	TRBV24-1	TRBJ2-3	CATSGERSWRTDTQYF
many	TRBV4-3	TRBJ1-1	CASSQDISGSSEAFF
few	TRBV4-1	TRBJ1-2	CASSQDTGRDYGYTF
few	TRBV5-5	TRBJ1-5	CASSLDRGANQPQHF
few	TRBV6-5	TRBJ1-2	CASSSDLNYGYTF
few	TRBV5-4	TRBJ2-5	CASSPGTGGPETQYF
NA	TRBV12-3/TRBV12-4	TRBJ2-5	CASSHGTSETQYF
few	TRBV20-1	TRBJ1-2	CSARARDRGYTF
NA	TRBV5-1	TRBJ2-1	CASNAGLSSYNEQFF
NA	TRBV13	TRBJ2-1	CASSPGLADNEQFF
NA	TRBV5-4	TRBJ2-3	CASRSGNLTDTQYF
NA	TRBV5-6	TRBJ2-5	CASSPDMEGETQYF
few	TRBV7-2	TRBJ1-5	CASSLVWGQGLYQPQHF
few	TRBV5-1	TRBJ2-5	CASNEGFQETQYF
NA	TRBV11-2	TRBJ2-3	CASSAGGGNTQYF
NA	TRBV19	TRBJ1-1	CASSTFGTANTEAFF
many	TRBV7-6	TRBJ1-5	CASSLGQGQPQHF
NA	TRBV5-1	TRBJ2-1	CASSLDPLSAAPVQFF
many	TRBV6-1	TRBJ2-7	CASRGVYEQYF
few	TRBV4-1	TRBJ1-6	CASSQGATLGKNNSPLHF
NA	TRBV12-3/TRBV12-4	TRBJ2-1	CASSAGFFYEQFF
few	TRBV18	TRBJ1-5	CASSPYSRDNQPQHF
NA	TRBV20-1	TRBJ2-3	CSAREGAGVTDTQYF
few	TRBV5-4	TRBJ2-3	CASSALDRAVGTDTQYF